The 14 T cell receptor beta chains below all came from one sample that was sequenced in a study of cytomegalovirus exposure and HLA in healthy donors. This PCR relied on a set of 60 Vbeta primers and 13 Jbeta primers. Method: immunoSEQ multiplex PCR; TCRdb's copy keeps in-frame clones and lacks some. The specimen's table records roughly 100,000 clones. Sequences were obtained from PBMCs. The origin of the receptors is a man between 35 and 55 years old in good health and CMV-seronegative.

J is TRBJ1-1 and V is TRBV29-1; D gene unclear. The germline V gene encodes CDR1 SQVTM and CDR2 ANQGSEA. The CDR3 spans 13 residues. Trimming left V 6 bases short and J 1 base short, with 12 bases between. The CDR3 reads CSVRASGNTEAFF. Here the CDR3 DNA reads TGCAGCGTCCGAGCATCGGGGAACACTGAAGCTTTCTTT.

CDR3 sequence: CASSTRRTNEKLFF. Written as DNA, the CDR3 is TGTGCCAGCAGTACTAGGAGAACTAATGAAAAACTGTTTTTT. This rearrangement joins TRBV6-5 to TRBJ1-4; D unclear. CDR3 size: 14 residues. Trimming took off 5 bases at V and 1 base at J, with 8 bases between the two ends. From germline, CDR1 is MNHEY and CDR2 SVGAGI.

J is TRBJ1-3 and V is TRBV5-5, with 9 positions matching TRBD1. Germline V lookup: CDR1 SGHKS, CDR2 YYEKEE (reference sequence). J lost 0 bases, V lost 4 bases, and 11 bases had no gene match. CDR3 length: 18 residues. CDR3 sequence: CASSRSGTGSYSGNTIYF. CDR3 bases: TGTGCCAGCAGCCGGTCCGGGACAGGGTCCTACTCTGGAAACACCATATATTTT.

J is TRBJ2-3 and V is TRBV7-6; tentative D call: TRBD2 (6 bases). The CDR3 covers 14 residues. V lost 5 bases to trimming and J lost 0 bases, with 9 bases between them. Germline assignment: CDR1 SGHVS and CDR2 FNYEAQ. Written as DNA, the CDR3 is TGTGCCAGCAGCGTTACTAGCAGCACAGATACGCAGTATTTT. It encodes CASSVTSSTDTQYF.

Comments on this clone: This specimen includes other DNA sequences encoding the same CDR3. This chain connects TRBV10-3 to TRBJ2-5; 13 bases map to TRBD2. Germline loops: CDR1 ENHRY, CDR2 SYGVKD. The CDR3 sequence is 14 residues long. With 6 bases clipped from V and 12 bases from J, the junction kept 10 bases outside the gene matches. The CDR3 region has the DNA TGTGCCATCAGCGACCATAGACTAGCGGGAGGCAAGTACTTC. This gives the protein CAISDHRLAGGKYF.

J is TRBJ2-3 and V is TRBV9; D is ambiguous. CDR3 length: 15 amino acids. Germline V gene lookup returns CDR1 SGDLS and CDR2 YYNGEE. V was trimmed by 0 bases and J by 0 bases, leaving 8 bases between them. The CDR3 spells CASSVVGDSTDTQYF. CDR3 nucleotides: TGTGCCAGCAGCGTAGTCGGAGATAGCACAGATACGCAGTATTTT.

The V gene is TRBV19, the J gene TRBJ2-4, with D tentatively TRBD2 (5 bases). Germline assignment: CDR1 LNHDA and CDR2 SQIVND (reference sequence). This CDR3 is 13 amino acids long. V was trimmed by 5 bases and J by 5 bases, leaving 10 bases between them. The CDR3 coding sequence is TGTGCCAGTAGTCCCCGGGGAGAAAACATTCAGTACTTC. Encoded protein: CASSPRGENIQYF.

The V gene is TRBV29-1, the J gene TRBJ2-3, with 10 bases that match TRBD2. The germline V gene has CDR1 SQVTM and CDR2 ANQGSEA. V trimming: 3 bases; J trimming: 5 bases; junction bases outside the gene matches: 5. CDR3 size: 14 residues. CDR3 DNA sequence: TGCAGCGTTGACACTAGCGGGATTCGAGATACGCAGTATTTT. It specifies CSVDTSGIRDTQYF.

This rearrangement joins TRBV6-5 to TRBJ2-2; 9 bases fit TRBD1. From germline, CDR1 is MNHEY and CDR2 SVGAGI. The CDR3 covers 15 residues. With V trimmed by 5 bases and J by 4 bases, 5 bases remained unmatched. CDR3: CASSRDRVRTGELFF. CDR3 nucleotide sequence: TGTGCCAGCAGTCGGGACAGGGTTCGCACCGGGGAGCTGTTTTTT.

The CDR3 reads CASSLTGVGNEQYF. The CDR3 nucleotides read TGTGCCAGCAGCTTAACAGGGGTGGGTAACGAGCAGTACTTC. The chain carries TRBV5-6 and TRBJ2-7; 7 bases map to TRBD1. Germline assignment: CDR1 SGHDT and CDR2 YYEEEE. Unmatched junction bases numbered 7, after V lost 2 bases and J lost 5 bases. The CDR3 has 14 amino acids. The full variable domain, completed using reference TRBV5-6 and TRBJ2-7, is DAGVTQSPTHLIKTRGQQVTLRCSPKSGHDTVSWYQQALGQGPQFIFQYYEEEERQRGNFPDRFSGHQFPNYSSELNVNALLLGDSALYLCASSLTGVGNEQYFGPGTRLTVT.

The gene calls are TRBV6-6 and TRBJ2-3; a weak D match, TRBD2 (6 bases). Trimming cost V 6 bases and J 5 bases, with 15 bases left between them. CDR1 MNHNY and CDR2 SVGAGI come from the germline V gene (reference sequence). The CDR3 extends over 14 amino acids. This CDR3 reads CASRTAGKLDTQYF. For the CDR3, the DNA is TGTGCCAGCAGGACGGCGGGAAAGCTAGATACGCAGTATTTT.

J is TRBJ2-5 and V is TRBV28; TRBD1 matches at 11 bases. The length of the CDR3 is 17 residues. CDR1 is MDHEN, CDR2 SYDVKM, per germline. Trimming cost V 6 bases and J 2 bases; bases outside gene matches: 11. CDR3 loop: CASRPGQGAWGQETQYF. The CDR3 DNA sequence: TGTGCCAGCAGACCCGGACAGGGGGCTTGGGGACAAGAGACCCAGTACTTC.

J is TRBJ2-5 and V is TRBV4-2, with D possibly matching TRBD1 (6 bases). The germline V gene has CDR1 LGHNA and CDR2 YNFKEQ. The CDR3 is made up of 15 amino acids. V was shortened by 0 bases and J by 5 bases, with 13 bases between the two germline ends. The CDR3 is CASSQDPQGRETQYF. For the CDR3, the DNA is TGTGCCAGCAGCCAAGATCCGCAGGGGCGGGAGACCCAGTACTTC.

The rearrangement joins TRBV9 to TRBJ2-1, with TRBD2 matching 10 bases. The ends lost 0 bases at V and 7 bases at J; junction bases unmatched: 13. Per germline, CDR1 SGDLS and CDR2 YYNGEE. The CDR3 totals 18 residues. CDR3 bases: TGTGCCAGCAGCGTAGACCGTGGGGGTAGCGGGAGGAGGAATGAGCAGTTCTTC. Amino acid sequence: CASSVDRGGSGRRNEQFF. The variable domain in full, completed from reference TRBV9 and TRBJ2-1, reads DSGVTQTPKHLITATGQRVTLRCSPRSGDLSVYWYQQSLDQGLQFLIQYYNGEERAKGNILERFSAQQFPDLHSELNLSSLELGDSALYFCASSVDRGGSGRRNEQFFGPGTRLTVL.